This T cell receptor beta chain was documented in a study of PD-1 blockade in classical Hodgkin lymphoma. As regards this clone: Its antigen is currently unknown.

V lost 7 bases to trimming and J lost 2 bases, with 13 bases between them. Germline V gene data show CDR1 as SQVTM and CDR2 as ANQGSEA. This CDR3 region has 13 residues. As for time point: newly diagnosed, previously untreated cHL patient sample. From thawed PBMCs, CD4+ T cells were purified using magnetic negative selection. What served as comparison were PBMCs in newly diagnosed, untreated classical Hodgkin lymphoma. Only in-frame clones appear in the TCRdb table, and some are missing; sequencing was by immunoSEQ multiplex PCR. The sample shows around 30,000 clones, 80% to 90% of them seen only once. Study conclusions and caveats: At baseline, newly diagnosed patients reportedly showed less TCR diversity than healthy donors.

The chain combines TRBV29-1 with TRBJ2-3; D remains unclear. Sequenced sample: CD4+ T cells from blood. The receptor comes from a human donor with classical Hodgkin lymphoma. The CDR3 protein is CSATGPNTDTQYF. CDR3 in DNA: TGCAGCGCCACTGGACCGAACACAGATACGCAGTATTTT.